These T cell receptor beta chains were read from a single sample in a study of Ad26.COV2.S vaccination and SARS-CoV-2 variants. This table comes from immunoSEQ multiplex PCR, and its TCRdb copy is limited to in-frame clones, with some not included. The repertoire includes about 410,000 clones, 88% of them detected once, and roughly 3.5% sits in the top ten. The sequences come from peripheral blood, collected in a trial of Ad26.COV2.S vaccine versus placebo. These receptors were collected from a person between 18 and 65 years old who received the Ad26.COV2.S COVID-19 vaccine or a placebo. Both conserved end residues are part of each CDR3. The D gene is left open where the match is weak. Size is omitted from some rows. Given values are once, few, many or a class for expanded clones.

clone_size,d_call,v_call,j_call,cdr3_aa,cdr3_nt
.,.,TRBV19,TRBJ1-6,CASSMGTQNSPLHF,TGTGCCAGTAGTATGGGGACGCAAAATTCACCCCTCCACTTT
.,.,TRBV6-5,TRBJ1-1,CASSLRENTEAFF,TGTGCCAGCAGTCTCAGGGAGAACACTGAAGCTTTCTTT
.,.,TRBV3-1/TRBV3-2,TRBJ2-5,CASSQGSGVGETQYF,TGTGCCAGCAGCCAAGGGTCAGGGGTTGGGGAGACCCAGTACTTC
.,.,TRBV7-8,TRBJ2-5,CASSSYREETQYF,TGTGCCAGCAGCTCTTACAGGGAAGAGACCCAGTACTTC
.,.,TRBV6-1,TRBJ1-2,CASSEAIGRDGTFYGYTF,TGTGCCAGCAGTGAAGCGATTGGGCGGGACGGGACCTTCTATGGCTACACCTTC
.,.,TRBV27,TRBJ1-6,CASSLDGFYNSPLHF,TGTGCCAGCAGCCTCGACGGATTCTATAATTCACCCCTCCACTTT
.,.,TRBV4-1,TRBJ1-6,CASSQEGDGRAINSPLHF,TGCGCCAGCAGCCAAGAGGGCGACGGGAGAGCTATTAATTCACCCCTCCACTTT
.,.,TRBV5-1,TRBJ1-4,CASSPGLGEKLFF,TGCGCCAGCAGCCCGGGACTGGGAGAAAAACTGTTTTTT
.,.,TRBV29-1,TRBJ2-3,CSVAELDTQYF,TGCAGCGTTGCAGAACTCGATACGCAGTATTTT
.,TRBD1,TRBV6-5,TRBJ2-7,CASSYRGTGLYEQYF,TGTGCCAGCAGTTACCGCGGGACAGGGCTCTACGAGCAGTACTTC
few,.,TRBV5-1,TRBJ2-1,CASTKEATGNNEQFF,TGCGCCAGCACTAAAGAGGCGACGGGAAACAATGAGCAGTTCTTC
.,TRBD1,TRBV7-6,TRBJ1-5,CASSSRQGWNQPQHF,TGTGCCAGCAGCTCAAGACAGGGATGGAATCAGCCCCAGCATTTT
.,.,TRBV5-1,TRBJ2-2,CASSLGEVGELFF,TGCGCCAGCAGCTTGGGCGAGGTCGGGGAGCTGTTTTTT
once,TRBD1,TRBV4-1,TRBJ1-1,CASSLPTGGSNTEAFF,TGCGCCAGCAGCCTACCTACAGGGGGCTCCAACACTGAAGCTTTCTTT
.,.,TRBV3-1/TRBV3-2,TRBJ1-1,CASSQVGDGGLRAFF,TGTGCCAGCAGCCAAGTGGGGGATGGGGGGCTTCGGGCTTTCTTT
.,TRBD1,TRBV2,TRBJ1-5,CASSVTGGFQPQHF,TGTGCCAGCAGTGTGACAGGGGGCTTTCAGCCCCAGCATTTT
.,.,TRBV4-1,TRBJ1-2,CASSQGVSNYGYTF,TGCGCCAGCAGCCAAGGGGTTTCTAACTATGGCTACACCTTC
few,TRBD2,TRBV3-1/TRBV3-2,TRBJ2-7,CASSQEDQGTSVYEQYF,TGTGCCAGCAGCCAAGAGGATCAGGGGACTAGCGTCTACGAGCAGTACTTC
.,TRBD1,TRBV27,TRBJ1-1,CASSFRGLWTEAFF,TGTGCCAGCAGTTTCAGGGGGCTTTGGACTGAAGCTTTCTTT
.,.,TRBV5-5,TRBJ1-4,CASSLSRRDEKLFF,TGTGCCAGCAGCTTGTCTCGCAGGGATGAAAAACTGTTTTTT
.,TRBD1,TRBV27,TRBJ1-5,CASSLWRGQGGDQPQHF,TGTGCCAGCAGTTTATGGCGGGGACAGGGGGGAGATCAGCCCCAGCATTTT
.,TRBD2,TRBV3-1/TRBV3-2,TRBJ2-3,CASSRGLVDTQYF,TGTGCCAGCAGCCGGGGACTAGTAGATACGCAGTATTTT
.,.,TRBV6-1,TRBJ1-3,CASSEGGGGGNTIYF,TGTGCCAGCAGTGAAGGCGGAGGAGGCGGAAACACCATATATTTT
.,TRBD2,TRBV6-5,TRBJ2-7,CASSGTSGAYEQYF,TGTGCCAGCAGCGGGACTAGCGGGGCCTACGAGCAGTACTTC
.,.,TRBV5-6,TRBJ1-1,CASSVGGLNTEAFF,TGTGCCAGCAGCGTAGGGGGTTTGAACACTGAAGCTTTCTTT
.,.,TRBV11-1,TRBJ1-6,CASSPGWGGNSPLHF,TGTGCCAGCAGCCCCGGTTGGGGGGGAAATTCACCCCTCCACTTT
.,TRBD2,TRBV4-1,TRBJ2-5,CASSQGLVAGGRTQETQYF,TGCGCCAGCAGCCAAGGGCTGGTGGCGGGGGGACGAACCCAAGAGACCCAGTACTTC
few,.,TRBV27,TRBJ2-2,CASSQDTGELFF,TGTGCCAGCAGTCAGGACACCGGGGAGCTGTTTTTT
.,.,TRBV3-1/TRBV3-2,TRBJ1-1,CASSTTFDTEAFF,TGTGCCAGCAGCACAACTTTCGACACTGAAGCTTTCTTT
.,TRBD1,TRBV7-2,TRBJ2-3,CASSLGGTVQQYF,TGTGCCAGCAGCTTAGGGGGGACAGTACAGCAGTATTTT
.,.,TRBV7-2,TRBJ1-5,CASSAGTSQHF,TGTGCCAGCAGCGCGGGGACCTCCCAGCATTTT
.,.,TRBV19,TRBJ1-3,CASSVDGNTIYF,TGTGCCAGTAGTGTGGATGGAAACACCATATATTTT
once,TRBD2,TRBV5-1,TRBJ2-3,CASSLYGGGRVTDTQYF,TGCGCCAGCAGCTTGTACGGCGGGGGGCGGGTCACAGATACGCAGTATTTT
.,.,TRBV19,TRBJ1-5,CASTPDHGGGQPQHF,TGTGCCAGTACCCCAGACCACGGCGGCGGTCAGCCCCAGCATTTT
.,TRBD1,TRBV30,TRBJ2-7,CAWSAGQVFSYEQYF,TGTGCCTGGAGCGCGGGACAGGTGTTCTCCTACGAGCAGTACTTC
.,.,TRBV25-1,TRBJ2-7,CASSEGRYEQYF,TGTGCCAGCAGTGAAGGTCGCTACGAGCAGTACTTC
.,.,TRBV4-1,TRBJ2-7,CASSLVQGFGYEQYF,TGCGCCAGCAGCCTCGTCCAGGGTTTTGGCTACGAGCAGTACTTC
once,TRBD1,TRBV6-2/TRBV6-3,TRBJ1-1,CASSPRTGRRAFF,TGTGCCAGCAGTCCACGGACAGGGCGGCGAGCTTTCTTT
.,.,TRBV6-6,TRBJ1-1,CASSSRGEAFF,TGTGCCAGCAGTTCCCGGGGTGAAGCTTTCTTT
.,.,TRBV20-1,TRBJ1-6,CSASTGKDSPLHF,TGCAGTGCTAGTACGGGCAAGGATTCACCCCTCCACTTT
.,.,TRBV30,TRBJ1-1,CAWSVKRGRMNTEAFF,TGTGCCTGGAGTGTAAAACGGGGCAGGATGAACACTGAAGCTTTCTTT
few,.,TRBV30,TRBJ2-3,CAWSLRDTQYF,TGTGCCTGGAGCCTCAGAGATACGCAGTATTTT
.,.,TRBV11-2,TRBJ1-4,CASSLAGAREKLFF,TGTGCCAGCAGCTTAGCCGGGGCGAGGGAAAAACTGTTTTTT
.,.,TRBV20-1,TRBJ1-2,CSVGGYTF,TGCAGTGTGGGGGGCTACACCTTC
.,TRBD1,TRBV11-3,TRBJ2-3,CASSSRTGDTDTQYF,TGTGCCAGCAGCTCCCGGACAGGAGACACAGATACGCAGTATTTT
.,TRBD1,TRBV7-2,TRBJ1-3,CASSLAGTAAGNTIYF,TGTGCCAGCAGCTTAGCAGGGACAGCGGCTGGAAACACCATATATTTT
.,TRBD2,TRBV11-2,TRBJ2-5,CASSLIRGRVQTQYF,TGTGCCAGCAGCTTAATTCGGGGGAGGGTCCAGACCCAGTACTTC
.,.,TRBV14,TRBJ2-7,CASSQGPSQYF,TGTGCCAGCAGCCAAGGGCCTAGCCAGTACTTC
.,.,TRBV3-1/TRBV3-2,TRBJ1-2,CASSQGVFEGNYGYTF,TGTGCCAGCAGCCAAGGAGTTTTTGAGGGGAACTATGGCTACACCTTC
.,.,TRBV12-3/TRBV12-4,TRBJ1-2,CASSFAAGYGYTF,TGTGCCAGCAGTTTTGCTGCGGGCTATGGCTACACCTTC
once,.,TRBV7-8,TRBJ1-4,CASSSRWVDEKLFF,TGTGCCAGCAGCTCAAGGTGGGTTGATGAAAAACTGTTTTTT
.,.,TRBV5-1,TRBJ1-5,CASSPTGQNQPQHF,TGCGCCAGCAGCCCTACAGGGCAGAATCAGCCCCAGCATTTT
once,TRBD2,TRBV5-1,TRBJ2-7,CASSLLAGHYEQYF,TGCGCCAGCAGCTTACTAGCGGGGCACTACGAGCAGTACTTC
.,.,TRBV4-1,TRBJ2-1,CASSQDAIDEQFF,TGCGCCAGCAGCCAAGACGCGATAGATGAGCAGTTCTTC
.,TRBD2,TRBV7-2,TRBJ2-1,CASSLAGSLGSGGSNEQFF,TGTGCCAGCAGCTTAGCTGGCAGCCTGGGTAGCGGGGGCTCAAATGAGCAGTTCTTC
.,.,TRBV11-2,TRBJ1-1,CASSLGVGGDTEAFF,TGTGCCAGCAGCTTAGGGGTAGGGGGTGACACTGAAGCTTTCTTT
.,TRBD1,TRBV6-6,TRBJ1-3,CASSQRQGQAGNTIYF,TGTGCCAGCAGTCAAAGACAGGGGCAGGCGGGAAACACCATATATTTT
.,TRBD2,TRBV3-1/TRBV3-2,TRBJ2-1,CASSQDLPGGGDEQFF,TGTGCCAGCAGCCAAGATCTACCGGGGGGAGGGGATGAGCAGTTCTTC
.,.,TRBV4-1,TRBJ1-3,CASSQVGQGRSGNTIYF,TGCGCCAGCAGCCAAGTGGGGCAGGGACGGTCTGGAAACACCATATATTTT
once,.,TRBV6-2/TRBV6-3,TRBJ2-3,CASSYGPARATDTQYF,TGTGCCAGCAGTTATGGGCCTGCTCGGGCCACAGATACGCAGTATTTT